The present T cell receptor beta chain was sequenced within a study of technical replicates of blood from four donors. The method was immunoSEQ multiplex PCR; TCRdb's version includes in-frame clones alone and lacks a portion of them. This sample has about 93,000 clones, with 95% found just once. Sequencing input: T cells isolated from PBMCs. This sequence originates from a human donor in good health.

The DNA for the CDR3 is TGTGCCAGCAGCGACACCTCTGGGGCCAACGTCCTGACTTTC. Translated: CASSDTSGANVLTF. The V call is TRBV6-6, the J call TRBJ2-6; D uncertain. The CDR3 has 14 amino acids. Germline V gene sequence: CDR1 MNHNY, CDR2 SVGAGI (reference sequence). V lost 6 bases, J lost 0 bases, and 6 bases lay in between.